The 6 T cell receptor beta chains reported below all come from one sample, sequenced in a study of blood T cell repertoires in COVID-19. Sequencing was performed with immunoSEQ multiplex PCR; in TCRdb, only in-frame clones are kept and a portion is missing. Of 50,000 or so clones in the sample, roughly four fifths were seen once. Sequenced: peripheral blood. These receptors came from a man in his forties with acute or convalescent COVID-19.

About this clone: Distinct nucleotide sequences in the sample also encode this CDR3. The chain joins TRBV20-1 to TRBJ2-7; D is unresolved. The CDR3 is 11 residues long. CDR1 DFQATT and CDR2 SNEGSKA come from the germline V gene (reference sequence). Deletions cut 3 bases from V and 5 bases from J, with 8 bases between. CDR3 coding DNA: TGCAGTGCTAGTTCTGGGCACGAGCAGTACTTC. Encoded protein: CSASSGHEQYF.

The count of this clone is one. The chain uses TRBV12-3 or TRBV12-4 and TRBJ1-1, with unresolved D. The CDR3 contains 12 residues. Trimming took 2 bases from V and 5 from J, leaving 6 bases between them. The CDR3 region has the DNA TGTGCCAGCAGTTTAAGCGCGACTGAAGCTTTCTTT. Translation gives CASSLSATEAFF.

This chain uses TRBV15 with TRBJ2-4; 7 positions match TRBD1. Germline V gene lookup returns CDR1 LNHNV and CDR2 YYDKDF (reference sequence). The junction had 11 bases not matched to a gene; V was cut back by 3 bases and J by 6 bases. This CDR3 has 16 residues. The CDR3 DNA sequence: TGTGCCACCAGCAGGGGGGACAGCGCCCATCGAAACATTCAGTACTTC. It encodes CATSRGDSAHRNIQYF.

CDR3 coding DNA: TGTGCCAGCAGTGAGGTGGCGGCAGTTCGAGCCGCTTTAAGCTCCTATAATTCACCCCTCCACTTT. It encodes CASSEVAAVRAALSSYNSPLHF. V is TRBV2 and J is TRBJ1-6; D not resolved. This CDR3 has 22 amino acids. V was trimmed by 3 bases and J by 0 bases, leaving 27 bases between them. The germline CDR1 and CDR2 sequences are SNHLY and FYNNEI.

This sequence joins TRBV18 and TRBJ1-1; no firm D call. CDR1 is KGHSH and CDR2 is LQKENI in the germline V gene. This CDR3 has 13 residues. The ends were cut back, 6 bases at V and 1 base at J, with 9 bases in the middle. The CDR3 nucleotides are TGTGCCAGCTCGCCGGGAGCGAACACTGAAGCTTTCTTT. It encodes CASSPGANTEAFF.

CDR3 region: CASSIKGDRGPEPLEADTQYF. The CDR3 nucleotides read TGTGCCAGTAGTATAAAGGGGGACAGGGGCCCCGAACCCCTAGAGGCAGATACGCAGTATTTT. This chain connects TRBV19 to TRBJ2-3, with TRBD1 matching 10 bases. The germline CDR1 and CDR2 sequences are LNHDA and SQIVND (reference sequence). The trim removed 2 bases at V and 4 bases at J, leaving 21 bases unmatched. CDR3 size: 21 residues.